These T cell receptor beta chains were read from a single sample in a study of T cells in Graves' hyperthyroidism and ophthalmopathy. MiXCR was run by TCRdb on the multiplex PCR reads, yielding one entry per CDR3 protein. This table has around 570,000 distinct CDR3 sequences, just under 20% appearing once. The sequenced sample was blood. The receptors were gathered from a man aged 35 to 55 with Graves' ophthalmopathy. Both conserved end residues are part of each CDR3. D genes are given only for firm matches. Size values are once, few and many counts, or a class for expanded clones, and some rows have none.

D,V,size,J,CDR3,DNA
NA,TRBV4-1,NA,TRBJ2-1,CASSLSSQDYNEQFF,TGCGCCAGCAGCCTATCGAGTCAGGACTACAATGAGCAGTTCTTC
NA,TRBV30,few,TRBJ1-1,CAWGSGDTEAFF,TGTGCCTGGGGCTCAGGGGATACTGAAGCTTTCTTT
NA,TRBV29-1,NA,TRBJ2-7,CSVVLLQYPYEQYF,TGCAGCGTCGTCCTTTTACAGTACCCCTACGAGCAGTACTTC
NA,TRBV30,many,TRBJ2-3,CAWSVGGADTQYF,TGTGCCTGGAGTGTCGGCGGGGCAGATACGCAGTATTTT
TRBD2,TRBV19,few,TRBJ2-1,CASSIGRGTSTYNEQFF,TGTGCCAGTAGTATTGGGCGGGGGACCTCAACCTACAATGAGCAGTTCTTC
TRBD2,TRBV5-1,NA,TRBJ2-1,CASSYGLAGNEQFF,TGCGCCAGCAGTTATGGACTAGCGGGCAATGAGCAGTTCTTC
NA,TRBV12-3/TRBV12-4,many,TRBJ1-2,CASSLGTGNYGYTF,TGTGCCAGCTCACTAGGAACAGGGAACTATGGCTACACCTTC
NA,TRBV7-8,NA,TRBJ2-1,CASSLTRGYNEQFF,TGTGCCAGCAGCTTAACGCGAGGCTACAATGAGCAGTTCTTC
NA,TRBV7-2,many,TRBJ2-7,CASSPYSTYEQYF,TGTGCCAGCAGTCCCTATTCCACATACGAGCAGTACTTC
NA,TRBV20-1,NA,TRBJ1-5,CSASNRAGQPQHF,TGCAGTGCTAGTAACAGGGCGGGTCAGCCCCAGCATTTT
NA,TRBV11-2,many,TRBJ2-5,CASRPQGRETQYF,TGTGCCAGCAGACCCCAGGGGCGAGAGACCCAGTACTTC
TRBD2,TRBV20-1,NA,TRBJ2-2,CSATSGGANTGELFF,TGCAGTGCTACTAGCGGGGGGGCGAACACCGGGGAGCTGTTTTTT
NA,TRBV27,many,TRBJ2-3,CASSFRAPVTSTDTQYF,TGTGCCAGCAGTTTTCGCGCGCCAGTTACTAGCACAGATACGCAGTATTTT
TRBD1,TRBV28,NA,TRBJ2-1,CASSSRQGQYNEQFF,TGTGCCAGCAGCTCCAGACAGGGCCAGTACAATGAGCAGTTCTTC
NA,TRBV13,few,TRBJ1-4,CASSQRTGVHEKLFF,TGTGCCAGCAGCCAAAGAACCGGGGTCCATGAAAAACTGTTTTTT
TRBD1,TRBV11-2,many,TRBJ1-1,CASTPGGNTEAFF,TGTGCCAGCACCCCAGGGGGGAACACTGAAGCTTTCTTT
TRBD2,TRBV7-9,NA,TRBJ2-5,CASSKLAGAPGETQYF,TGTGCCAGCAGCAAACTAGCGGGGGCGCCGGGGGAGACCCAGTACTTC
TRBD2,TRBV2,many,TRBJ2-7,CASSEGTSSSYEQYF,TGTGCCAGCAGTGAAGGGACTAGCAGCTCCTACGAGCAGTACTTC
NA,TRBV5-1,NA,TRBJ1-2,CASSDSPHNGYTF,TGCGCCAGCAGCGACAGCCCCCACAATGGCTACACCTTC
TRBD2,TRBV2,many,TRBJ2-3,CASTGGLATDTQYF,TGTGCCAGCACTGGGGGACTAGCCACAGATACGCAGTATTTT
NA,TRBV11-2,many,TRBJ2-4,CASSLLAKNIQYF,TGTGCCAGCAGCTTATTAGCCAAAAACATTCAGTACTTC
TRBD2,TRBV6-5,many,TRBJ2-1,CASSYRGGPGYNEQFF,TGTGCCAGCAGTTACCGGGGGGGCCCGGGGTACAATGAGCAGTTCTTC
NA,TRBV6-6,few,TRBJ1-1,CASSYGTRGGTEAFF,TGTGCCAGCAGTTACGGGACCCGGGGAGGCACTGAAGCTTTCTTT
NA,TRBV7-9,NA,TRBJ2-3,CASSFPFERTDTQYF,TGTGCCAGCAGCTTCCCCTTCGAGCGCACAGATACGCAGTATTTT
TRBD1,TRBV12-3/TRBV12-4,once,TRBJ2-4,CASNQPGQSKNIQYF,TGTGCCAGCAACCAACCGGGACAGTCCAAAAACATTCAGTACTTC
TRBD1,TRBV7-2,NA,TRBJ2-1,CASSPRPRDRDYNEQFF,TGTGCCAGCAGCCCAAGACCCCGGGACAGGGACTACAATGAGCAGTTCTTC